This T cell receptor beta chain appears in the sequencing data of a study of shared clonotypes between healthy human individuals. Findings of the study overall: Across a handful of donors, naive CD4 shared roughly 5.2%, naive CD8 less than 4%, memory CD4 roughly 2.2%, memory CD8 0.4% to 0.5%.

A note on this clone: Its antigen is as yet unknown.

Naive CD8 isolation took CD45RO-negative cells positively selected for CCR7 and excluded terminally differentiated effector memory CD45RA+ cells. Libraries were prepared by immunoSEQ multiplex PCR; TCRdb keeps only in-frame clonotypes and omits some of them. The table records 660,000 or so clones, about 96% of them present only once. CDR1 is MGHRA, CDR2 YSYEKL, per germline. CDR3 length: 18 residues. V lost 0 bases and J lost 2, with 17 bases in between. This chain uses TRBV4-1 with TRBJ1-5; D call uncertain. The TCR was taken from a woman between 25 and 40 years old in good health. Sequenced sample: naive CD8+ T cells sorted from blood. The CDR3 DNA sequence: TGCGCCAGCAGCCAAGATCGGCAAGGAATTGCTGGCAATCAGCCCCAGCATTTT. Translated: CASSQDRQGIAGNQPQHF.